These 30 T cell receptor beta chains came from one sample sequenced in a study of Ad26.COV2.S vaccination and SARS-CoV-2 variants. Only in-frame clones appear in the TCRdb table, and some are missing; sequencing was by immunoSEQ multiplex PCR. The sample lists fewer than 500,000 clones, 80% to 95% occurring once. Treatment meaning: roughly 18 received Ad26.COV2.S at low or high dose, single or two shots; about 5 received placebo; per-sample allocation not given. Samples were taken on day 63 after the first vaccine or placebo injection. The material was peripheral blood, obtained in a trial of Ad26.COV2.S vaccine versus placebo. The receptors derive from a person aged 18-60 years who received the Ad26.COV2.S COVID-19 vaccine or a placebo.

The chain joins TRBV7-2 to TRBJ1-4, with D perhaps matching TRBD1 (6 bases). The germline V gene encodes CDR1 SGHTA and CDR2 FQGNSA. V lost 5 bases, J lost 7 bases, and 14 bases lay in between. There are 14 residues in the CDR3. The CDR3 is CASSPGARSEKLFF. In DNA form, the CDR3 reads TGTGCCAGCAGCCCGGGGGCCAGGAGTGAAAAACTGTTTTTT. Complete variable domain (other parts from reference TRBV7-2 and TRBJ1-4): GAGVSQSPSNKVTEKGKDVELRCDPISGHTALYWYRQSLGQGLEFLIYFQGNSAPDKSGLPSDRFSAERTGGSVSTLTIQRTQQEDSAVYLCASSPGARSEKLFFGSGTQLSVL.

A word on this clone: Other DNA sequences in this specimen translate into the identical CDR3. The chain combines TRBV6-5 with TRBJ2-7; unclear D gene. This CDR3 has 11 residues. Trimming removed 4 bases at V and 4 bases at J, with 5 bases between. Germline values: CDR1 MNHEY, CDR2 SVGAGI. The CDR3 is CASSSAYEQYF. In nucleotides, the CDR3 is TGTGCCAGCAGTTCAGCTTACGAGCAGTACTTC.

This clone was seen just once. This chain uses TRBV2 with TRBJ2-7; 9 positions match TRBD1. CDR3 length: 13 residues. The germline V gene has CDR1 SNHLY and CDR2 FYNNEI. J gave up 7 bases and V 6 bases, and 7 bases lay outside the gene matches. The CDR3 sequence is CASRDRGVGEQYF. The CDR3 bases are TGTGCCAGCAGGGACAGGGGAGTGGGGGAGCAGTACTTC.

The V gene is TRBV7-9, the J gene TRBJ2-3; D remains unclear. V was pared by 5 bases and J by 8 bases, with 11 bases between. CDR3 length equals 12 residues. Looked up from germline, CDR1 is SEHNR and CDR2 is FQNEAQ (reference sequence). CDR3 sequence reads: CASSHRVGTQYF. The CDR3 DNA reads TGTGCCAGCAGCCATAGGGTGGGTACGCAGTATTTT.

The V call is TRBV13, the J call TRBJ2-6; D uncertain. CDR1 PRHDT and CDR2 FYEKMQ come from the germline V gene (reference sequence). V was trimmed by 2 bases and J by 1 base, leaving 6 bases between them. CDR3 length: 15 amino acids. The CDR3: CASSLLGSGANVLTF. CDR3 DNA sequence: TGTGCCAGCAGCTTACTTGGGTCTGGGGCCAACGTCCTGACTTTC.

The gene calls are TRBV7-2 and TRBJ2-7, with TRBD2 matching 9 bases. Germline trimming cut 5 bases from V and 2 bases from J; bases unmatched to any gene: 13. This CDR3 spans 17 amino acids. Germline V gene data show CDR1 as SGHTA and CDR2 as FQGNSA. CDR3 nucleotide sequence: TGTGCCAGCAGCCCTCGGACTAGCGTAGGGGTCCCCTACGAGCAGTACTTC. Amino acids: CASSPRTSVGVPYEQYF.

The chain carries TRBV11-1 and TRBJ2-7; 11 nucleotides agree with TRBD2. Per germline, CDR1 SGHAT and CDR2 FQDESV (reference sequence). The V gene end was trimmed by 5 bases and the J gene end by 1 base; junction bases not matched to a gene: 7. The CDR3 is 16 residues long. The CDR3 DNA is TGTGCCAGCAGCACACCCGGGACTAGCGGATCCTACGAGCAGTACTTC. It codes for CASSTPGTSGSYEQYF.

J is TRBJ2-3 and V is TRBV5-1; D not resolved. The CDR3 is 13 residues long. Trimming left V 3 bases short and J 8 bases short, with 13 bases between. CDR1 and CDR2 from the germline V gene are SGHRS and YFSETQ. CDR3 residues: CASSSLDQPTQYF. CDR3 DNA: TGCGCCAGCAGCTCCCTAGACCAGCCTACGCAGTATTTT.

V is TRBV7-2 and J is TRBJ2-1, with 11 bases matching TRBD1. The CDR3 totals 15 residues. The germline CDR1 and CDR2 sequences are SGHTA and FQGNSA. Losses at the gene ends were 6 bases for V and 4 bases for J; bases not matched to a gene: 5. CDR3 nucleotide sequence: TGTGCCAGCAGTCACCGGGACAGGGGGTACAATGAGCAGTTCTTC. The encoded protein is CASSHRDRGYNEQFF.

J is TRBJ1-5 and V is TRBV28; D is perhaps TRBD1 (6 bases). The CDR3 is made up of 14 amino acids. CDR1 is MDHEN, CDR2 SYDVKM, per germline. V dropped 6 bases and J dropped 2 bases, with 11 bases sitting between them. This chain's CDR3 is CASSGTGRNQPQHF. CDR3 nucleotide sequence: TGTGCCAGCAGCGGAACAGGGCGCAATCAGCCCCAGCATTTT.

The chain combines TRBV3-1 (or the pseudogene TRBV3-2) with TRBJ1-1; 12 nucleotides match TRBD1. The CDR3 has 17 amino acids. The J segment lost 11 bases and the V segment lost 3 bases, leaving 16 bases of the junction unmatched. CDR1 LGHDT and CDR2 YNNKEL come from the germline V gene (reference sequence). The DNA for the CDR3 is TGTGCCAGCAGCCAGCCCCATTTGCCGGGACAGGGGGCGGTCGCTTTCTTT. Encoded protein: CASSQPHLPGQGAVAFF.

The CDR3 is CASSGGGGTQETQYF. The CDR3 DNA follows: TGTGCCAGCAGCGGTGGAGGAGGGACCCAAGAGACCCAGTACTTC. V usage is TRBV9 and J usage is TRBJ2-5; tentatively, D is TRBD2 (6 bases). The V end was cut by 3 bases, the J end by 1 base, with 13 bases between. CDR1 and CDR2 from the germline V gene are SGDLS and YYNGEE. The CDR3 runs 15 residues.

This clone was seen a few times. The chain carries TRBV11-1 and TRBJ1-2; possible D gene TRBD1, 6 bases. Per the germline V gene, CDR1 is SGHAT and CDR2 is FQDESV (reference sequence). This CDR3 is 13 amino acids long. The V end lost 5 bases, the J end lost 2 bases, and 9 bases lay between the germline ends. The CDR3, as DNA: TGTGCCAGCAGCCAGGGACAAAACTATGGCTACACCTTC. Translated: CASSQGQNYGYTF.

V usage is TRBV10-3 and J usage is TRBJ2-3, with D tentatively TRBD1 (6 bases). Trimming removed 3 bases from V and 8 bases from J, with 15 bases in between. The CDR3 runs 14 residues. CDR1 is ENHRY, CDR2 SYGVKD, per germline. The CDR3 reads CAISEGREGGTQYF. The CDR3 nucleotides are TGTGCCATCAGTGAAGGTCGGGAAGGGGGTACGCAGTATTTT.

The chain carries TRBV28 and TRBJ2-6; 8 bases map to TRBD1. V lost 4 bases, J lost 2 bases, and 13 bases stayed unmatched. CDR1 MDHEN and CDR2 SYDVKM come from the germline V gene. The CDR3 totals 19 residues. The CDR3 loop reads CASSSFLGQGGTGANVLTF. DNA for the CDR3: TGTGCCAGCAGTTCTTTTCTCGGACAGGGAGGTACTGGGGCCAACGTCCTGACTTTC.

The chain couples TRBV3-1 (or the pseudogene TRBV3-2) to TRBJ2-5, with 8 bases identical to TRBD2. This CDR3 has 18 residues. From germline, CDR1 is LGHDT and CDR2 YNNKEL (reference sequence). V gave up 1 base and J gave up 1 base; unmatched junction bases: 11. CDR3 sequence (DNA): TGTGCCAGCAGCCAAGCACTAGCGGAGATTTCCCCCCAAGAGACCCAGTACTTC. Translation gives CASSQALAEISPQETQYF.

The V call is TRBV19, the J call TRBJ1-5; D is ambiguous. Germline V gene lookup returns CDR1 LNHDA and CDR2 SQIVND (reference sequence). With 6 bases removed from V and 10 bases from J, the gap between germline ends came to 13 bases. This CDR3 has 12 residues. Here the CDR3 DNA reads TGTGCCAGTAGCCCACGAGGGCGACCCCAGCATTTT. As protein: CASSPRGRPQHF.

V gene TRBV6-4 combines with J gene TRBJ1-1; D not certain. CDR1 is MRHNA and CDR2 is SNTAGT in the germline V gene. V lost 0 bases, J lost 1 base, and 3 bases lay in between. CDR3 length equals 13 residues. CDR3 bases: TGTGCCAGCAGTGACTCAGAGAACACTGAAGCTTTCTTT. Translating it yields CASSDSENTEAFF.

V usage is TRBV7-9 and J usage is TRBJ2-5, with D perhaps matching TRBD1 (6 bases). Deletions cut 1 base from V and 5 bases from J, with 14 bases between. CDR3 length: 15 residues. Germline-derived CDR1 and CDR2 are SEHNR and FQNEAQ (reference sequence). CDR3 amino acids: CASSLGVQGWETQYF. The CDR3 nucleotides read TGTGCCAGCAGCTTAGGGGTACAGGGTTGGGAGACCCAGTACTTC.

A single count supports this clone. Other DNA sequences from this sample encode an identical CDR3 as well. The chain couples TRBV4-2 to TRBJ1-6; possible D gene TRBD1, 5 bases. The CDR3 consists of 15 residues. The V and J ends lost 1 base and 5 bases respectively, with 9 bases between them. The germline gives CDR1 LGHNA, CDR2 YNFKEQ. The DNA for the CDR3 is TGTGCCAGCAGCCAAGTACGACAGAATAATTCACCCCTCCACTTT. This gives the protein CASSQVRQNNSPLHF.

The genes are TRBV27 and TRBJ2-7; D is unresolved. The CDR3 is 11 residues long. Trimming shortened V by 4 bases and J by 2 bases, and 3 bases separated the two germline ends. Germline V gene lookup returns CDR1 MNHEY and CDR2 SMNVEV (reference sequence). This CDR3 reads CASSSPYEQYF. The CDR3 nucleotides read TGTGCCAGCAGTTCCCCCTACGAGCAGTACTTC.

For this clone: This same CDR3 is encoded by further DNA sequences in the sample. The rearrangement uses TRBV27 and TRBJ2-3; D unresolved. Germline CDR1 MNHEY, CDR2 SMNVEV (reference sequence). Between the trimmed V and J ends, which lost 0 bases and 1 base, there was a span of 11 bases. CDR3 length: 16 residues. The CDR3: CASSLSNPGRTDTQYF. The CDR3 region has the DNA TGTGCCAGCAGTTTATCGAATCCTGGCCGCACAGATACGCAGTATTTT.

This clone was seen a single time. The chain employs TRBV19 and TRBJ2-3; 7 bases match TRBD2. V lost 3 bases, J lost 4 bases, and 13 bases stayed unmatched. Germline V lookup: CDR1 LNHDA, CDR2 SQIVND (reference sequence). CDR3 length: 17 residues. The DNA for the CDR3 is TGTGCCAGTAGTATGACCCTCTTGCGGGAGACCCCAGATACGCAGTATTTT. Its translation is CASSMTLLRETPDTQYF.

Written as DNA, the CDR3 is TGTGCCAGCGCAGTTGAGGGACTAGTTTCCTACAATGAGCAGTTCTTC. It codes for CASAVEGLVSYNEQFF. The V call is TRBV7-3, the J call TRBJ2-1, with 8 bases identical to TRBD2. Germline V CDR1 and CDR2: SGHTA, FQGTGA. Trimming cost V 8 bases and J 1 base; bases outside gene matches: 10. CDR3 length: 16 amino acids.

The chain is built from TRBV6-5 and TRBJ2-7, with D possibly being TRBD1 or TRBD2 (6 bases each). CDR3 length: 15 residues. CDR1 MNHEY and CDR2 SVGAGI come from the germline V gene. V was clipped by 0 bases and J by 5 bases, with 14 bases between them. CDR3 sequence: CASSYSERRGDEQYF. CDR3 in DNA: TGTGCCAGCAGTTACTCGGAGCGGAGGGGGGACGAGCAGTACTTC.

The V and J genes are TRBV2 and TRBJ1-5; a possible D gene is TRBD1 (6 bases). Germline CDR1 reads SNHLY; CDR2 reads FYNNEI. The CDR3 totals 16 residues. Between the trimmed V and J ends, which lost 6 bases and 0 bases, there was a span of 15 bases. The CDR3 is CASSSGTTYSNQPQHF. The CDR3 DNA follows: TGTGCCAGCAGCAGTGGGACAACTTATAGCAATCAGCCCCAGCATTTT.

The chain uses TRBV7-2 and TRBJ2-5; 7 nucleotides line up with TRBD2. The CDR3 extends over 15 amino acids. Germline-derived CDR1 and CDR2 are SGHTA and FQGNSA. V dropped 6 bases and J dropped 0; count of bases not matched to a gene: 7. The CDR3 region is CASSVGSGYQETQYF. CDR3 DNA: TGTGCCAGCAGTGTGGGTAGCGGGTACCAAGAGACCCAGTACTTC.

This clone was picked up a small number of times. V usage is TRBV2 and J usage is TRBJ1-4; D remains ambiguous. Germline CDR1 reads SNHLY; CDR2 reads FYNNEI. This CDR3 has 14 residues. Between the trimmed V and J ends, which lost 3 bases and 4 bases, there was a span of 9 bases. The CDR3 bases are TGTGCCAGCAGTGAGTTCATTGGTAATGAAAAACTGTTTTTT. Protein sequence: CASSEFIGNEKLFF.

The J gene is TRBJ2-1, the V gene TRBV6-6, with 7 bases that match TRBD2. This CDR3 has 13 amino acids. V gave up 6 bases and J gave up 7 bases; unmatched junction bases: 6. Germline CDR1 reads MNHNY; CDR2 reads SVGAGI (reference sequence). The CDR3 nucleotides read TGTGCCAGCAGCTCCCTGGGAGGGAATGAGCAGTTCTTC. This codes for CASSSLGGNEQFF.

This chain links TRBV4-2 with TRBJ2-6; D unresolved. The CDR3 runs 17 residues. CDR1 and CDR2 from the germline V gene are LGHNA and YNFKEQ. V was clipped by 0 bases and J by 2 bases, with 11 bases between them. The CDR3 DNA reads as TGTGCCAGCAGCCAAGACCAGGCTGGCCCTGGGGCCAACGTCCTGACTTTC. It translates to CASSQDQAGPGANVLTF.